This entry concerns a single T cell receptor beta chain. Its antigen specificity is not known. Per-base qualities were not stored, and no clone one base away is much larger. This sample stems from a study of blood T cell repertoires in COVID-19 (TCRdb year 2020). Turning to the overall study: ImmuneRACE Cohort 3 recovered participants were defined by two consecutive negative NP/OP PCR tests, healthcare professional clearance, or symptom resolution. Samples covering the acute and convalescent phases of COVID-19 were provided by collaborators in the United States, Italy and Spain. Sample metadata almost always included a de-identified subject ID, COVID-19 status, age in years and sex. The prospective study material was composed of cDNA or gDNA derived from T cells, B-cell-depleted T cells, or PBMCs. Where available, HLA class I and class II types were obtained from metadata supplied by the sample provider rather than from assay-based typing. A freely available public database, intended as a resource for researchers studying the immune response to SARS-CoV-2, is where the repertoires were released. Deeply sampled blood TCRbeta repertoires from subjects exposed to, actively infected with, or recovered from COVID-19 were included in the dataset. Samples came from the ongoing ImmuneRACE study (first 160 participants) plus 1,254 subjects from 6 global collaborators.

V is cut by 1 base and J by 2 bases, and the space between the germline ends is 12 bases. Based on the germline V gene (reference sequence), the CDR1 and CDR2 sequences are SEHNR and FQNEAQ. The CDR3, from cysteine to phenylalanine, totals 15 residues. The kept DNA is CDR3 alone, 45 bases in frame from the first base. Participants in the prospective study were aged roughly 18 to 90 years, lived in some 24 United States geographic areas, and enrolled through a virtual design. To assign participants to cohorts, the prospective study relied on clinical history that participants themselves reported in a screening survey and a study questionnaire. In the prospective study, mobile phlebotomists collected whole blood, serum and a nasopharyngeal or oropharyngeal swab from each participant. Additional blood draws and questionnaires over an approximately 2-month period could optionally be provided by prospective study participants. Blood samples from the prospective study were shipped frozen or at room temperature prior to DNA extraction.

Broad study findings and their caveats: The quantity of clinical and demographic metadata differed by source and by participant and was supplied without curation.

TCRbeta CDR3 regions were amplified from genomic DNA by means of the immunoSEQ Assay, a bias-controlled multiplex PCR. The study's processing was this. The number of nucleated cells in each sample was estimated from the amplification of reference gene primers within the assay. To quantify the absolute abundance of each unique TCRbeta CDR3 rearrangement, sequence reads were collapsed and filtered. For each sample, productive Simpson clonality was calculated as the square root of Simpson's diversity index across productive rearrangements. This immuneACCESS table, as held by TCRdb, lists in-frame sequences with V and J called but not all clones. Of the missing ones, under half trace to an unresolved V gene in checked studies; the others have no known cause. V and J calls and clone size are copied from that table; D and trimming were computed from the DNA. The sample includes under 400,000 clones, with 87% observed a single time. The ten largest clones take up roughly 1.9% of the sample.

The TCR originated in a man aged 35-49 years in a cohort exposed to, infected with or recovered from COVID-19 (not recorded which). The chain is made from TRBV7-9 and TRBJ2-7; perhaps TRBD2 is the D gene, with 6 bases matching. Input material: PBMCs or T cells enriched from blood (not recorded which). The bases are TGTGCCAGCAGCTTAGACGGGGCGGGGACCTACGAGCAGTACTTC. The resulting protein is CASSLDGAGTYEQYF.